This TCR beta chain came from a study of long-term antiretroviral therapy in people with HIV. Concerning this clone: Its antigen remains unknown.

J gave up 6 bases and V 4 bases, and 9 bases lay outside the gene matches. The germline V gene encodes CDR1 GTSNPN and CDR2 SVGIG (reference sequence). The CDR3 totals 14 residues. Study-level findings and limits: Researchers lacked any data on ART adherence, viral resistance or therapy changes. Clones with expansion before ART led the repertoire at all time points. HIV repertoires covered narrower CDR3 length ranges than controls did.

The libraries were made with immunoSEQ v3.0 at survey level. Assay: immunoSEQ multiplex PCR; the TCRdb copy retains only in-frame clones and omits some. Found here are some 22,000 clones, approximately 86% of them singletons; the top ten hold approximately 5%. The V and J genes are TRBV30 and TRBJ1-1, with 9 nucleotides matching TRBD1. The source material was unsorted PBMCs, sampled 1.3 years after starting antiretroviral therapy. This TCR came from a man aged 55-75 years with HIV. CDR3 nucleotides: TGTGCCTGGAACCCCGACAGGGGGTACTCTGAAGCTTTCTTT. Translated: CAWNPDRGYSEAFF.